This paragraph covers one T cell receptor (beta chain) sequence. Its antigen target is currently unknown. No much larger clonotype is one base removed from it; base qualities were not supplied. Per the germline V gene, KGHSH is the CDR1 and LQKENI is the CDR2. V is trimmed back by 0 bases and J by 5 bases, and the junction contains 7 bases that no gene match accounts for. The CDR3, from cysteine to phenylalanine, totals 16 residues. The retained sequence is limited to the CDR3, 48 bases, with the frame set at the first base. The immunoSEQ Assay, a bias-controlled multiplex PCR, was used to amplify TCRbeta CDR3 regions from genomic DNA. The authors' pipeline ran thus. Nucleated cell counts per sample were estimated from amplification of reference gene primers within the assay. To quantify the absolute abundance of each unique TCRbeta CDR3 rearrangement, sequence reads were collapsed and filtered. For each sample, productive Simpson clonality was calculated by taking the square root of Simpson's diversity index across productive rearrangements. TCRdb holds this immuneACCESS table with in-frame rearrangements only. Some clones are missing; in checked studies, unresolved V genes explain under half, and the rest has no known cause. The DNA gave D and trimming, while V, J and clone size come from that table. Recorded for this sample are roughly 40,000 clones; 70% to 90% of them occurred a single time. The ten largest clones represent 55% to 60% of the sample.

Whole blood was collected in K2EDTA tubes by collaborating institutions according to the institutions' own protocols. Collaborator samples were shipped for TCRbeta analysis as frozen whole blood, isolated PBMCs, or DNA extracted from either sample type. The sample is drawn from a study of blood T cell repertoires in COVID-19 (dated by TCRdb to about 2020). Broadly, across the study: Samples covering the acute and convalescent phases of COVID-19 were provided by collaborators in the United States, Italy and Spain. Sample metadata almost always included a de-identified subject ID, COVID-19 status, age in years and sex. Where available, HLA class I and class II types were taken from metadata supplied by the sample provider and were not determined by assay-based typing. The material from the prospective study consisted of cDNA or gDNA derived from T cells, B-cell-depleted T cells, or PBMCs. Samples came from the ongoing ImmuneRACE study (first 160 participants) plus 1,254 subjects from 6 global collaborators. The repertoires were released in a freely available public database intended as a resource for research on the immune response to SARS-CoV-2. Deeply sampled blood TCRbeta repertoires from subjects exposed to, actively infected with, or recovered from COVID-19 were included in the dataset. Beyond this particular receptor, the publication reports: The amount of clinical and demographic metadata varied by source and participant and was provided uncurated.

The origin of this receptor is a man in his 70s with acute or convalescent COVID-19. Material for sequencing was peripheral blood. The rearranged chain carries TRBV18 and TRBJ2-7, with 10 bases aligning to TRBD1. The DNA sequence is TGTGCCAGCTCACCACCCATGGGACAGGGGATCGACGAGCAGTACTTC. This encodes CASSPPMGQGIDEQYF.